This is a list of T cell receptor beta chains from one sample in a study of STAT5B mutations in CD4+ large granular lymphocyte leukemia. The method was immunoSEQ multiplex PCR; TCRdb's version includes in-frame clones alone and lacks a portion of them. The data hold tens of thousands of clones, with about 86% observed a single time. The specimen was CD4+ T cells from blood buffy coats. The receptor source for this set is a human donor in good health. Both conserved end residues are part of each CDR3. Fields, in order: V gene, J gene, clone size, CDR3 length, D gene, CDR3 DNA, CDR3 protein. A D gene is named only where the DNA matches it firmly. A clone size is listed for some rows: how often the clone was seen (once, few, many), or a class if it is expanded.

>TRBV9|TRBJ2-1|.|16|TRBD2
TGTGCCAGCAGCGAAATAACTAGCGGACTCTACAATGAGCAGTTCTTC
CASSEITSGLYNEQFF
>TRBV7-2|TRBJ1-1|.|15|.
TGTGCCAGCAGCTTATCAAGGGGGTGGGTCACTGAAGCTTTCTTT
CASSLSRGWVTEAFF
>TRBV7-3|TRBJ2-7|.|18|TRBD2
TGTGCCAGCAGCCCTAGCGGGAGCACAGGGTTGAGCTCCTACGAGCAGTACTTC
CASSPSGSTGLSSYEQYF
>TRBV14|TRBJ2-5|.|15|.
TGTGCCAGCAGCCGATGGGGTAGCGGACAAGAGACCCAGTACTTC
CASSRWGSGQETQYF
>TRBV6-6|TRBJ1-2|.|14|.
TGTGCCAGCAGTTACAAGGGGTACGACTATGGCTACACCTTC
CASSYKGYDYGYTF
>TRBV19|TRBJ1-2|.|13|.
TGTGCCAGTAGTGAAGGGTTTCGGTATGGCTACACCTTC
CASSEGFRYGYTF
>TRBV29-1|TRBJ1-1|.|15|.
TGCAGCGTTGACCAGTTCGTCCTGGGGGGGACTGAAGCTTTCTTT
CSVDQFVLGGTEAFF
>TRBV30|TRBJ2-5|.|17|TRBD2
TGTGCCTGGAGCCTTGGGGCGGGAGGGTCGGGGCAAGAGACCCAGTACTTC
CAWSLGAGGSGQETQYF
>TRBV30|TRBJ1-1|.|11|.
TGTGCCGCCGAGACGGATTATGAAGCTTTCTTT
CAAETDYEAFF
>TRBV6-6|TRBJ2-3|.|16|TRBD2
TGTGCCAGCAGTCTCGGACTAGCGGGAAACACAGATACGCAGTATTTT
CASSLGLAGNTDTQYF
>TRBV6-1|TRBJ1-5|.|15|.
TGTGCCAGCAGTGTTCGGACCGTTACCAATCAGCCCCAGCATTTT
CASSVRTVTNQPQHF
>TRBV7-3|TRBJ2-5|.|15|TRBD2
TGTGCCAGCAGTCAGGCGGCTAGCGGGATCGGGACCCAGTACTTC
CASSQAASGIGTQYF
>TRBV30|TRBJ2-2|.|14|.
TGTGCCTGGAGGGTCAACCGGAACACCGGGGAGCTGTTTTTT
CAWRVNRNTGELFF
>TRBV6-1|TRBJ2-7|few|15|TRBD1
TGTGCCAGCAGTGAAGCACCGGACAGGAGCTACGAGCAGTACTTC
CASSEAPDRSYEQYF
>TRBV7-9|TRBJ1-4|.|14|.
TGTGCCAGCAGCTTCCTTGCAACTAATGAAAAACTGTTTTTT
CASSFLATNEKLFF
>TRBV5-1|TRBJ2-2|few|15|.
TGCGCCAGCAGCTTGGTCAGGGGAATGGACGGGGAGCTGTTTTTT
CASSLVRGMDGELFF
>TRBV18|TRBJ2-2|.|12|.
TGTGCCAGCTCACCATCTAACGGGGAGCTGTTTTTT
CASSPSNGELFF
>TRBV6-5|TRBJ2-1|.|12|.
TGTGCCAGCGACCCGACCTACAATGAGCAGTTCTTC
CASDPTYNEQFF
>TRBV18|TRBJ2-7|.|15|.
TGTGCCAGCTCACCACAGGCCGAGGGGGAGAGCGAGCAGTACTTC
CASSPQAEGESEQYF
>TRBV5-1|TRBJ2-7|.|15|.
TGCGCCAGCAGCTTGGGGACGGATGGGCCCTACGAGCAGTACTTC
CASSLGTDGPYEQYF
>TRBV19|TRBJ1-5|.|15|TRBD1
TGTGCCAGTAGTACACCGGGACAGGGGGGACAGCCCCAGCATTTT
CASSTPGQGGQPQHF
>TRBV28|TRBJ2-7|once|13|TRBD1
TGTGCCAGCAGTGGACAGGGGCCCTACGAGCAGTACTTC
CASSGQGPYEQYF
>TRBV7-3|TRBJ2-1|.|15|.
TGTGCCAGCAGGGAACCTAGCAGAGGGAACAATGAGCAGTTCTTC
CASREPSRGNNEQFF
>TRBV9|TRBJ1-1|.|13|.
TGTGCCAGCAGCTCACATATGAACACTGAAGCTTTCTTT
CASSSHMNTEAFF
>TRBV9|TRBJ1-2|.|15|TRBD1
TGTGCCAGCAGCGCTGGGGGACAGTCTAACTATGGCTACACCTTC
CASSAGGQSNYGYTF
>TRBV2|TRBJ2-2|.|16|.
TGTGCCAGCAGGAGGGGGGGGACGTCCCGTGCCGGGGAGCTGTTTTTT
CASRRGGTSRAGELFF
>TRBV6-5|TRBJ2-3|.|14|.
TGTGCCAGCAGGAGAGTGGCCTCCACAGATACGCAGTATTTT
CASRRVASTDTQYF
>TRBV7-2|TRBJ2-3|.|17|TRBD2
TGTGCCAGCAGCTTTACCGTGGGCAGCGGGAGAACAGATACGCAGTATTTT
CASSFTVGSGRTDTQYF
>TRBV7-9|TRBJ2-1|.|16|TRBD2
TGTGCCAGCAGCCCCTTGGGACTAGCTCCTTACAATGAGCAGTTCTTC
CASSPLGLAPYNEQFF
>TRBV19|TRBJ1-2|.|16|.
TGTGCCAGTAGTAAGACAGCCGGGGCGCTCCGGCATGGCTACACCTTC
CASSKTAGALRHGYTF
>TRBV6-1|TRBJ1-5|.|13|TRBD1
TGTGCCAGCAGTACAGGGGGGAGTCAGCCCCAGCATTTT
CASSTGGSQPQHF
>TRBV6-5|TRBJ1-5|.|16|.
TGTGCCAGCAGTTCCGGACTCGGCAAGGGCAATCAGCCCCAGCATTTT
CASSSGLGKGNQPQHF
>TRBV7-8|TRBJ1-2|.|13|TRBD1
TGTGCCAGCAGCGAACGGACAGGCCTAGGCTACACCTTC
CASSERTGLGYTF
>TRBV7-9|TRBJ1-4|.|15|.
TGTGCCAGCAGCGAGGCGGGGGTTGGGAATGAAAAACTGTTTTTT
CASSEAGVGNEKLFF
>TRBV18|TRBJ2-3|.|13|.
TGTGCCAGTACTTATTCTTTACAAGATACGCAGTATTTT
CASTYSLQDTQYF
>TRBV5-4|TRBJ1-6|.|17|TRBD1
TGTGCCAGCAGCCCGAATCCGGGACAGGCGATTAATTCACCCCTCCACTTT
CASSPNPGQAINSPLHF
>TRBV4-1|TRBJ2-2|.|19|TRBD2
TGCGCCAGCAGCCGGTCGCCGGGTGTAGCGGGAGGTGTCCCCGGGGAGCTGTTTTTT
CASSRSPGVAGGVPGELFF
>TRBV5-3|TRBJ1-2|once|13|TRBD1
TGTGCCAGAAGCCGGGACAGTAACTATGGCTACACCTTC
CARSRDSNYGYTF